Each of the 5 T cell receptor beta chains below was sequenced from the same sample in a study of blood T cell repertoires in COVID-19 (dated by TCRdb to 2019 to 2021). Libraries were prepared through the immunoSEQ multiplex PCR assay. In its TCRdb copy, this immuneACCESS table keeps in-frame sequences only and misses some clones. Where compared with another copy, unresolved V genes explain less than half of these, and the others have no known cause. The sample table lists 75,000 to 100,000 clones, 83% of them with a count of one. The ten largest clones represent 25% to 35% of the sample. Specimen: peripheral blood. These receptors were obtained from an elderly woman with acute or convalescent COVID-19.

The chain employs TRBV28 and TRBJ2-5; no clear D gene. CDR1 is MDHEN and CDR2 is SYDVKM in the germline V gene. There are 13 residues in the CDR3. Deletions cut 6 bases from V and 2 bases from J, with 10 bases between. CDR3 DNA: TGTGCCAGCAGCTCGACACGGCAAGAGACCCAGTACTTC. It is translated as CASSSTRQETQYF.

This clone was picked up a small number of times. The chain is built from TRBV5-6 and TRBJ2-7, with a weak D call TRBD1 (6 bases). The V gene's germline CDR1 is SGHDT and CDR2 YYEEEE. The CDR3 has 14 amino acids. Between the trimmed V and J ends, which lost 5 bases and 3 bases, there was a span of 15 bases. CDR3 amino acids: CASRAQGIYYEQYF. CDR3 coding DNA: TGTGCCAGCAGGGCACAGGGAATCTACTACGAGCAGTACTTC.

In DNA form, the CDR3 reads TGTGCCAGCACTCCCGGGGGGGGAAACCCTTACGAGCAGTACTTC. Its protein product is CASTPGGGNPYEQYF. This chain connects TRBV2 to TRBJ2-7; 8 bases are shared with TRBD2. V trimming: 7 bases; J trimming: 4 bases; junction bases outside the gene matches: 12. The CDR3 spans 15 residues. Germline CDR1 and CDR2: SNHLY and FYNNEI.

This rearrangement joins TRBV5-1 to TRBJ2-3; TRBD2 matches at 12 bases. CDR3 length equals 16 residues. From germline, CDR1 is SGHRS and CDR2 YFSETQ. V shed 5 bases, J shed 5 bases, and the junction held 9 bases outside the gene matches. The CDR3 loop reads CASRLAGGRTVDTQYF. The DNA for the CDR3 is TGCGCCAGCAGACTAGCGGGAGGACGCACGGTAGATACGCAGTATTTT.

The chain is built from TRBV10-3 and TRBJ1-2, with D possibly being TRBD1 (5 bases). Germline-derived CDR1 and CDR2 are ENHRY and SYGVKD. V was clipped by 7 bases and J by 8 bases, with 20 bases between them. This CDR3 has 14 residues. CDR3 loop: CAITATREGEGYTF. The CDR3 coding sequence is TGTGCCATCACGGCTACCAGGGAAGGTGAAGGCTACACCTTC.